The 2 T cell receptor beta chains listed next were all sequenced from one sample in a study of lymphopenia after photon versus proton radiotherapy. Clones were read by immunoSEQ multiplex PCR, and TCRdb kept only the in-frame ones, dropping some. The sample lists roughly 25,000 clones, roughly nine tenths occurring once. Specimen: peripheral blood, collected from a patient treated with photon-based radiotherapy. These receptors were taken from a woman aged 50 to 65 with cholangiocarcinoma.

This chain links TRBV19 with TRBJ2-3; TRBD2 matches 9 bases. Trimming took 5 bases from V and 7 from J; bases not matched to a gene: 10. The V gene's germline CDR1 is LNHDA and CDR2 SQIVND (reference sequence). The CDR3 is 15 amino acids. CDR3 sequence reads: CASSRLSGGSNTQYF. DNA of the CDR3: TGTGCCAGTAGTCGACTTAGCGGGGGTTCTAATACGCAGTATTTT. Full variable domain (remainder filled in from reference TRBV19 and TRBJ2-3): DGGITQSPKYLFRKEGQNVTLSCEQNLNHDAMYWYRQDPGQGLRLIYYSQIVNDFQKGDIAEGYSVSREKKESFPLTVTSAQKNPTAFYLCASSRLSGGSNTQYFGPGTRLTVL.

The chain joins TRBV5-8 to TRBJ1-5; D is unclear. The CDR3 loop spans 17 amino acids. Germline assignment: CDR1 SGHTS and CDR2 YDEGEE. The germline V and J ends were trimmed by 5 bases and 1 base, with 19 bases remaining between them. The CDR3 sequence is CASSETPAVVSNQPQHF. In DNA form, the CDR3 reads TGTGCCAGCAGTGAGACACCGGCGGTGGTGAGCAATCAGCCCCAGCATTTT.